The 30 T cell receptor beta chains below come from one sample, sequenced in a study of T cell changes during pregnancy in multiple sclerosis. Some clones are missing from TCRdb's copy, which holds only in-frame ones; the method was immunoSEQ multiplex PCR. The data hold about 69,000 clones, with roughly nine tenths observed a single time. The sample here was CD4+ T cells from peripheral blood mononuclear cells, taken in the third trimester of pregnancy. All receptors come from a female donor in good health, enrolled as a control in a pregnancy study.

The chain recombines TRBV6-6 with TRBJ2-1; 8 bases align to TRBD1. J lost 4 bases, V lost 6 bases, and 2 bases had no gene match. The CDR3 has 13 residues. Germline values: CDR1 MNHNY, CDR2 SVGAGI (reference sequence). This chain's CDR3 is CASSRDRYNEQFF. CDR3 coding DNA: TGTGCCAGCAGCCGGGACAGGTACAATGAGCAGTTCTTC.

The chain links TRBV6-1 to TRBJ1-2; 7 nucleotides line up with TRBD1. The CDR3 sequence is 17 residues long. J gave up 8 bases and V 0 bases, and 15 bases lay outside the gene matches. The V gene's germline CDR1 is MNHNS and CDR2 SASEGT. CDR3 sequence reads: CASSEAVGDSPFGGYTF. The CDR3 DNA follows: TGTGCCAGCAGTGAAGCAGTAGGGGACAGCCCATTTGGGGGCTACACCTTC.

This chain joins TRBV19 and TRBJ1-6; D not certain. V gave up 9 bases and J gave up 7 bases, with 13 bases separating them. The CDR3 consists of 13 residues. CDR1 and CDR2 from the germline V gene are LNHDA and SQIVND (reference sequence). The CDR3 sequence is CARGGRPNSPLHF. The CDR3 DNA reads TGTGCCAGGGGAGGGCGTCCAAATTCACCCCTCCACTTT.

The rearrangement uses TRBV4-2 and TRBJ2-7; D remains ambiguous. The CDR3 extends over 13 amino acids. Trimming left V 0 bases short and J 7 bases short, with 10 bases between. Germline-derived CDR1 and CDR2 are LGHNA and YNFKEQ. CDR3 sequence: CASSQEISTEQYF. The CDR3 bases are TGTGCCAGCAGCCAAGAGATCTCGACAGAGCAGTACTTC.

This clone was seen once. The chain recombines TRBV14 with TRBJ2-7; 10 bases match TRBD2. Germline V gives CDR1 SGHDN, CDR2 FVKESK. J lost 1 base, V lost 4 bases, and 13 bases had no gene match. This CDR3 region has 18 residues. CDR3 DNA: TGTGCCAGCAGCCTCCTCCGGGGAGAGCGGGGGGGTTCCTACGAGCAGTACTTC. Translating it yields CASSLLRGERGGSYEQYF.

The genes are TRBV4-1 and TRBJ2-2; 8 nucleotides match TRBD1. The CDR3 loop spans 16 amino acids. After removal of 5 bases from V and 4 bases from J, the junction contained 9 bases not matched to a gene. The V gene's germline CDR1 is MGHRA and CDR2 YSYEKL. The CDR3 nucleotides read TGCGCCAGCAGCTGGGTTAACACAGGGGGCACCGGGGAGCTGTTTTTT. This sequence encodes CASSWVNTGGTGELFF.

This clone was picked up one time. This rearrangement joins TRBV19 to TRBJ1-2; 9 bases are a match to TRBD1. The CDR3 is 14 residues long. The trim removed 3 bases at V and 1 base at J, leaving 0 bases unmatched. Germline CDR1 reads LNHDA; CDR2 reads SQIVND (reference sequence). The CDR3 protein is CASSMTGGNYGYTF. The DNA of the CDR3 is TGTGCCAGTAGTATGACAGGGGGTAACTATGGCTACACCTTC.

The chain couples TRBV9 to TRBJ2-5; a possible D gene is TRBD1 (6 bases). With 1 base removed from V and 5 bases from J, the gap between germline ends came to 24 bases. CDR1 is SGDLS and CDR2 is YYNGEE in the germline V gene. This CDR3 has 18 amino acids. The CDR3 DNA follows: TGTGCCAGCAGCGTACCGCTGACGGGGACCGCAGGGGTGGAGACCCAGTACTTC. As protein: CASSVPLTGTAGVETQYF.

CDR3 in amino acids: CSARTGEETQYF. The CDR3, as DNA: TGCAGCGCCAGGACAGGGGAAGAGACCCAGTACTTC. The J gene is TRBJ2-5, the V gene TRBV29-1; 9 nucleotides line up with TRBD1. This CDR3 has 12 amino acids. The J segment lost 3 bases and the V segment lost 7 bases, leaving 3 bases of the junction unmatched. Per germline, CDR1 SQVTM and CDR2 ANQGSEA.

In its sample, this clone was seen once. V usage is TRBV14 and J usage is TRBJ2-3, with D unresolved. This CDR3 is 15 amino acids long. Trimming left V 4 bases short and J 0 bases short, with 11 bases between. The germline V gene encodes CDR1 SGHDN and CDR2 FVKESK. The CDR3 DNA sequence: TGTGCCAGCAGCCCATTCCCGACTAGCACAGATACGCAGTATTTT. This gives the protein CASSPFPTSTDTQYF.

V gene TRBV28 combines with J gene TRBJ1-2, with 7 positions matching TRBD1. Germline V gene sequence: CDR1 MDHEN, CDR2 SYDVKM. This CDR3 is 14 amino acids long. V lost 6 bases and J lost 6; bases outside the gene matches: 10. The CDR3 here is CASRSYGTVNGYTF. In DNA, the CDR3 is TGTGCCAGCAGGAGCTACGGGACAGTAAATGGCTACACCTTC.

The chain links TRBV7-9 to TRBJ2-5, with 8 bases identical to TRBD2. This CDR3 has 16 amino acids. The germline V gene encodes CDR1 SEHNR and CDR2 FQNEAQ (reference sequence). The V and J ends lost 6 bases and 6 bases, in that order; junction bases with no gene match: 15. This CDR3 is CASSSYRSGGHQTQYF. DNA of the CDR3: TGTGCCAGCAGTTCATACAGGAGCGGGGGCCACCAGACCCAGTACTTC.

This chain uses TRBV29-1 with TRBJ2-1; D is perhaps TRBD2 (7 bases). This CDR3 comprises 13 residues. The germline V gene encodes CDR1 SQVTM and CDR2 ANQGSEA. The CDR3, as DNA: TGCTCGGGGGGCGGGGACTCCTACAATGAGCAGTTCTTC. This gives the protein CSGGGDSYNEQFF.

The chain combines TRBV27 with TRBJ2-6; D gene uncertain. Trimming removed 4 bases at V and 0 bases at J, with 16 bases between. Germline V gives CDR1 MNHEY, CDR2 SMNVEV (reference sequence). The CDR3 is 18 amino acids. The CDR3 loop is CASSSQNLPSSGANVLTF. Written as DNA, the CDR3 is TGTGCCAGCAGTTCCCAAAACCTACCAAGCTCTGGGGCCAACGTCCTGACTTTC.

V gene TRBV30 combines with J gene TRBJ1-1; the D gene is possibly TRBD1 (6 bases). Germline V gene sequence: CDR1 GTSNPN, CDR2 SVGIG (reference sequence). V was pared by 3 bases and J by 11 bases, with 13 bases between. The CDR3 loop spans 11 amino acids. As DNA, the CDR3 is TGTGCCTGGAGAGGGGGAGAGCGCGCTTTCTTT. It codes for CAWRGGERAFF.

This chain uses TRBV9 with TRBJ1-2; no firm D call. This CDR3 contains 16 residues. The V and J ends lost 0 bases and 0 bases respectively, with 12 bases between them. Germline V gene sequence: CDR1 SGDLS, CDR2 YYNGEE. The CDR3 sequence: CASSVEGRRSNYGYTF. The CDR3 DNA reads TGTGCCAGCAGCGTAGAAGGTCGGAGATCTAACTATGGCTACACCTTC.

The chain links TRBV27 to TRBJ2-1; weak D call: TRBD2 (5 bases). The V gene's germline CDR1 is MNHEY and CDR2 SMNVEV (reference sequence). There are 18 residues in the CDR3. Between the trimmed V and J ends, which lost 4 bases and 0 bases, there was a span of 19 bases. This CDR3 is CASSSLRPGIGSYNEQFF. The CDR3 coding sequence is TGTGCCAGCAGTTCCCTACGCCCGGGGATCGGCTCCTACAATGAGCAGTTCTTC.

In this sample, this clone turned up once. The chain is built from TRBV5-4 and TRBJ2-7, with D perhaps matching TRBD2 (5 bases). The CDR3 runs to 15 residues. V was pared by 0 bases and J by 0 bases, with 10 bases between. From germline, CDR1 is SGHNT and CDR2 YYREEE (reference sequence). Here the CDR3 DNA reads TGTGCCAGCAGCTTGGCGGGATTTTTCTCCTACGAGCAGTACTTC. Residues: CASSLAGFFSYEQYF.

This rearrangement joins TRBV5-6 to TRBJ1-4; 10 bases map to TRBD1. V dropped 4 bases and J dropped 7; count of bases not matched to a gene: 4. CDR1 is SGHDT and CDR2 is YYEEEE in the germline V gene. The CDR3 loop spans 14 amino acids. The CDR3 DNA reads TGTGCCAGCAGCCCCGGGACAGGGGTTGAAAAACTGTTTTTT. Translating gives CASSPGTGVEKLFF. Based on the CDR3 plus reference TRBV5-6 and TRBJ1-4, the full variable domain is DAGVTQSPTHLIKTRGQQVTLRCSPKSGHDTVSWYQQALGQGPQFIFQYYEEEERQRGNFPDRFSGHQFPNYSSELNVNALLLGDSALYLCASSPGTGVEKLFFGSGTQLSVL.

The CDR3: CASKSLGQGNEKLFF. Written as DNA, the CDR3 is TGTGCCAGCAAAAGCCTAGGACAGGGTAATGAAAAACTGTTTTTT. The V gene is TRBV27, the J gene TRBJ1-4, with 8 bases matching TRBD1. This CDR3 spans 15 amino acids. V shed 7 bases and J 4 bases; nucleotides not matched to a gene: 8. Germline assignment: CDR1 MNHEY and CDR2 SMNVEV (reference sequence).

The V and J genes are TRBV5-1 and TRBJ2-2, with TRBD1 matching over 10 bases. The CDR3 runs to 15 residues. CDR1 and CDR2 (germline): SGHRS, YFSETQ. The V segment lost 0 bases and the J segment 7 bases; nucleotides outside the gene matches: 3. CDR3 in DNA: TGCGCCAGCAGCTTGGGACAGGGGGCGTACGGGGAGCTGTTTTTT. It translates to CASSLGQGAYGELFF. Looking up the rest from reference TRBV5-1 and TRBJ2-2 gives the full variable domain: KAGVTQTPRYLIKTRGQQVTLSCSPISGHRSVSWYQQTPGQGLQFLFEYFSETQRNKGNFPGRFSGRQFSNSRSEMNVSTLELGDSALYLCASSLGQGAYGELFFGEGSRLTVL.

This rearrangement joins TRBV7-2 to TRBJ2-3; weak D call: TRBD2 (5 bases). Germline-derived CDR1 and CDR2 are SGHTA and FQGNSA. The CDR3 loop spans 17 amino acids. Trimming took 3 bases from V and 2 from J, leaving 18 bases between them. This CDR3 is CASSLAGSAGLTDTQYF. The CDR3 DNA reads TGTGCCAGCAGCTTGGCTGGTAGCGCGGGTCTCACAGATACGCAGTATTTT.

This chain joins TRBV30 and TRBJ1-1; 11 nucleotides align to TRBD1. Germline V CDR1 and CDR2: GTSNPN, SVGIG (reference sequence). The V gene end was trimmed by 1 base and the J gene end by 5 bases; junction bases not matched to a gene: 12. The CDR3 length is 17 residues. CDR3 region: CAWSDDRPGTGGTEAFF. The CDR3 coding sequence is TGTGCCTGGAGTGATGACCGTCCCGGGACAGGGGGGACTGAAGCTTTCTTT.

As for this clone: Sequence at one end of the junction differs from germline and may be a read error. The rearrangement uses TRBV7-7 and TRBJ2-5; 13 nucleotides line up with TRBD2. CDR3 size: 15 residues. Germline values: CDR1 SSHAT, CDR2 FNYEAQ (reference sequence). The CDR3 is CASSSGLAGAETQYF. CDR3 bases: TGTGCTAGCAGCTCCGGACTAGCGGGGGCAGAGACCCAGTACTTC.

For the CDR3, the DNA is TGTGCCAGTAGTATGGGGACAGGGACGGCCGATGAGCAGTTCTTC. It translates to CASSMGTGTADEQFF. The chain links TRBV19 to TRBJ2-1, with 9 bases aligning to TRBD1. V lost 3 bases, J lost 8 bases, and 8 bases stayed unmatched. The germline CDR1 and CDR2 sequences are LNHDA and SQIVND (reference sequence). The CDR3 contains 15 residues.

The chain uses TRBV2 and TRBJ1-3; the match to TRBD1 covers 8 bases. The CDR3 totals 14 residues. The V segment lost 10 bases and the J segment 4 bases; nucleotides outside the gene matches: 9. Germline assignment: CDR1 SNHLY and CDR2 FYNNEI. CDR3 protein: CATKQGAAGNTIYF. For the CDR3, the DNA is TGTGCCACCAAGCAGGGGGCGGCAGGAAACACCATATATTTT.

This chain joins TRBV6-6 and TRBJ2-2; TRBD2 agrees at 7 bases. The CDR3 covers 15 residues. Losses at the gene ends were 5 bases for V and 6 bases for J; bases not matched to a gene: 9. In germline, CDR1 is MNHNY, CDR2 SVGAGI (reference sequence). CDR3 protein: CASSTAWRESGELFF. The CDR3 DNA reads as TGTGCCAGCAGTACCGCTTGGCGGGAGTCCGGGGAGCTGTTTTTT.

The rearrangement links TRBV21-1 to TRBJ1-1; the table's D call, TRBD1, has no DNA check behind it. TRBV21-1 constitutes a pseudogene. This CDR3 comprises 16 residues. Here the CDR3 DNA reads TGTGCCAGCAGCAACGGAGGGGGCGCTTACCCAGCTGAAGCTTTCTTT. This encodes CASSNGGGAYPAEAFF.

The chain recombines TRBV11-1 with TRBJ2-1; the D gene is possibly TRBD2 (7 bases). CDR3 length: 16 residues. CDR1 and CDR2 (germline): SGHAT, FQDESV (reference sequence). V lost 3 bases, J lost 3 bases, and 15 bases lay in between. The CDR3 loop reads CASSLPGGYNYNEQFF. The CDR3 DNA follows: TGTGCCAGCAGCTTGCCGGGGGGCTACAACTACAATGAGCAGTTCTTC.

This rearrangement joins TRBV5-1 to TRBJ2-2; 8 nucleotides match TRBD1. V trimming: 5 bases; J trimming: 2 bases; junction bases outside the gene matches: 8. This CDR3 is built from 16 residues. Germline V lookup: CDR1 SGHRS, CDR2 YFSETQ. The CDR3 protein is CASSPLGTGNTGELFF. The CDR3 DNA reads TGCGCCAGCAGTCCGTTGGGGACAGGTAACACCGGGGAGCTGTTTTTT.